This note documents a single T cell receptor (beta chain) sequence. Sequencing was performed with immunoSEQ multiplex PCR; in TCRdb, only in-frame clones are kept and a portion is missing. There are around 95,000 clones in the sample; roughly 90% occur only once, and roughly 0.53% lies in the top ten. This sample was taken from a study of OX40 agonist ivuxolimab in advanced cancers. This CDR3 is built from 18 residues. In germline, CDR1 is LGHNA, CDR2 YNFKEQ. V lost 0 bases and J 1 base, leaving 18 bases between the germline ends. The chain joins TRBV4-2 to TRBJ1-2; maybe TRBD1 (5 bases). The input for sequencing was CD4+ or CD8+ T cells sorted from blood, taken in a trial of the OX40 agonist ivuxolimab. This TCR came from an adult with an advanced solid tumor such as melanoma, head and neck, liver or kidney cancer. CDR3 region: CASSQDGRDGYFNYGYTF. The DNA of the CDR3 is TGTGCCAGCAGCCAAGATGGGCGGGACGGATACTTTAACTATGGCTACACCTTC.